This T cell receptor beta chain originates from a study of blood T cells in healthy people across ages. The CDR3 is 14 residues long. Germline CDR1 DFQATT, CDR2 SNEGSKA (reference sequence). Trimming at V came to 0 bases and at J to 6 bases, leaving 6 bases not matched to a gene. It was with a sample-barcoded 5' primer and a J-beta primer mix that a second PCR of about 6 to 12 cycles was run. TCRdb processed the 5' RACE reads anew with MiXCR; each CDR3 protein has one entry. The sample consists of about 1.6 million distinct CDR3 sequences, about 32% of them appearing once. Many counts were recorded for this clonotype.

Sequencing was done on a sample of blood. This chain connects TRBV20-1 to TRBJ2-7; 9 positions agree with TRBD2. This receptor was obtained from a woman aged 25 to 45 in good health. The CDR3 DNA is TGCAGTGCTAGAGATTCCGGGACTAGCATCGAGCAGTACTTC. Protein: CSARDSGTSIEQYF.